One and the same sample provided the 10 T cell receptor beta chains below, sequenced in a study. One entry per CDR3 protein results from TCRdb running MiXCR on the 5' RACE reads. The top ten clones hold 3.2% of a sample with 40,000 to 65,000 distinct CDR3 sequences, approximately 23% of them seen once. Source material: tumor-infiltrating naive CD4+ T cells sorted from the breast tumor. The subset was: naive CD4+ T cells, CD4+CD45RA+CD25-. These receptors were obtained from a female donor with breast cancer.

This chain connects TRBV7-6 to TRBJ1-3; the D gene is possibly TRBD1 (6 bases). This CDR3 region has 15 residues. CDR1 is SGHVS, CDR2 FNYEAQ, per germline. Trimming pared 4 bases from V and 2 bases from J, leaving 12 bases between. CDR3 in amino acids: CASSSTTGTGNTIYF. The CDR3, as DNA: TGTGCCAGCAGCTCCACAACAGGGACTGGAAACACCATATATTTT.

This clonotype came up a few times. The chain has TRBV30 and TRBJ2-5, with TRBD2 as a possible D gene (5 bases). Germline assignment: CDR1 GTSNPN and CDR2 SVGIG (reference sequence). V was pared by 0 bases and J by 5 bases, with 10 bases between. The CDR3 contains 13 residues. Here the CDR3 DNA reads TGTGCCTGGAGTGTAAGAGGACTTGAGACCCAGTACTTC. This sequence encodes CAWSVRGLETQYF.

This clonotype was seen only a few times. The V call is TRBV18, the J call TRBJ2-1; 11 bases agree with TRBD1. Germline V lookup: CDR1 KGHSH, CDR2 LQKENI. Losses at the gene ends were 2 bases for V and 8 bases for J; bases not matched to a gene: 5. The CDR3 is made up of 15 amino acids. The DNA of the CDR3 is TGTGCCAGCTCACCATGGACAGGGGGCGAAGATGAGCAGTTCTTC. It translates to CASSPWTGGEDEQFF.

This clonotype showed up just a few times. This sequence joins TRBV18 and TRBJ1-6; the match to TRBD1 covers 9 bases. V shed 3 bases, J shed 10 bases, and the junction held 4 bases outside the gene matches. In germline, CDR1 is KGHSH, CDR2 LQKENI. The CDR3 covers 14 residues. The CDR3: CASSPRTGDSPLHF. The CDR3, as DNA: TGTGCCAGCTCACCCCGGACAGGGGACTCACCCCTCCACTTT.

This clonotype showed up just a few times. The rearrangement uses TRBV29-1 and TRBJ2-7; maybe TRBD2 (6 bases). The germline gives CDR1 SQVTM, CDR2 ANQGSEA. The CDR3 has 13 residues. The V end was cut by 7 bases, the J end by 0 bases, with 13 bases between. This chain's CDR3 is CSAIAESSYEQYF. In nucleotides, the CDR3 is TGCAGCGCAATAGCGGAGAGCTCCTACGAGCAGTACTTC.

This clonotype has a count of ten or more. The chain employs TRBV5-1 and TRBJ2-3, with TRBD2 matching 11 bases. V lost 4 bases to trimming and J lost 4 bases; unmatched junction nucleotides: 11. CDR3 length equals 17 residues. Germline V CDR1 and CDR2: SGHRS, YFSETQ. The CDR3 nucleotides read TGCGCCAGCAGCCTTTCCTCACTAGCGGGAGTCTCAGATACGCAGTATTTT. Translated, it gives CASSLSSLAGVSDTQYF.

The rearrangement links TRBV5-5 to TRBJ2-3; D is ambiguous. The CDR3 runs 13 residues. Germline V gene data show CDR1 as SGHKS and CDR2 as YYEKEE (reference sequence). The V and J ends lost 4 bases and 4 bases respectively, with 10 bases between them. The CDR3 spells CASSGNSPDTQYF. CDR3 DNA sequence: TGTGCCAGCAGCGGAAATAGCCCAGATACGCAGTATTTT.

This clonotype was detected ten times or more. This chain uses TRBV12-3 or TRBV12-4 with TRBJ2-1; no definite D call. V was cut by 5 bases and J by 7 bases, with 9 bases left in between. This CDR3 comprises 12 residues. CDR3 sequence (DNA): TGTGCCAGCAGTCCCAGGCTGAATGAGCAGTTCTTC. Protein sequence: CASSPRLNEQFF.

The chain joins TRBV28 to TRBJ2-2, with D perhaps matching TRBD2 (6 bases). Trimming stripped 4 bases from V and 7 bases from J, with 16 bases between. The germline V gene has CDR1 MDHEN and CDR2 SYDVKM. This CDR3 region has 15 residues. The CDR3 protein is CASSSPSGGNGELFF. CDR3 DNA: TGTGCCAGCAGTTCTCCTTCCGGGGGTAACGGGGAGCTGTTTTTT.

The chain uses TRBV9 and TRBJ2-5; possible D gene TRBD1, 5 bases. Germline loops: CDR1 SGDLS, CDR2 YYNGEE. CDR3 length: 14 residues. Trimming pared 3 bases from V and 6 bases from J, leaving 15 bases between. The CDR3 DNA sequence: TGTGCCAGCAGCGAGCAGGGTAGTCGTAAGACCCAGTACTTC. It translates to CASSEQGSRKTQYF.